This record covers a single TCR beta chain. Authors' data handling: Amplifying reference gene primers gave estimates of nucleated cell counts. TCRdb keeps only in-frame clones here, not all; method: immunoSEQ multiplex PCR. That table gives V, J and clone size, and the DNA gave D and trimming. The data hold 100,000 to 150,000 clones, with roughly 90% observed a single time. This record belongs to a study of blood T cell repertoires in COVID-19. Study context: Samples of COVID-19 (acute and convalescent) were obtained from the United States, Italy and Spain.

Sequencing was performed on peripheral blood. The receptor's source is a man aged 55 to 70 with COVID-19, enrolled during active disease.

CDR3 amino acids: CASSRPGLGYNEQFF. The CDR3 DNA sequence: TGTGCCAGCAGCCGCCCGGGACTAGGGTACAATGAGCAGTTCTTC. The chain uses TRBV7-2 and TRBJ2-1; 8 bases match TRBD2. Germline CDR1 and CDR2: SGHTA and FQGNSA. CDR3 length: 15 amino acids. V was pared by 5 bases and J by 4 bases, with 7 bases of the junction left unmatched.